This T cell receptor (beta chain) was captured by sequencing in a study of cytomegalovirus exposure and HLA in healthy donors. Amplification used 60 Vbeta primers and 13 Jbeta primers. Authors' analysis steps: An analysis performed later counted roughly 80 million unique TCR beta chains (approximately 10 million of them shared). Generated by immunoSEQ multiplex PCR, the TCRdb table keeps only in-frame clones and is missing some. That table gives V, J and clone size, and the DNA gave D and trimming. Found here are 150,000 to 200,000 clones, approximately 85% of them singletons; the top ten hold 2.3%. In this sample, this clone turned up once. Antigen unknown. Notes on the study in general: Some segments of the V type, notably TRBV6-2 and TRBV6-3, were excluded as indistinguishable. Researchers catalogued over 150 TCR beta chains as cytomegalovirus-associated.

In germline, CDR1 is LNHDA, CDR2 SQIVND (reference sequence). The V and J ends lost 4 bases and 4 bases, in that order; junction bases with no gene match: 10. This CDR3 contains 16 residues. The TCR sequence derives from a woman aged 50 to 60 in good health and CMV-seronegative. The chain is built from TRBV19 and TRBJ2-1; 7 positions match TRBD1. The sample was PBMCs. The CDR3 sequence: CASSKAQGFSYNEQFF. DNA for the CDR3: TGTGCCAGTAGTAAGGCACAGGGGTTTTCGTACAATGAGCAGTTCTTC.